The present TCR beta chain was sequenced within a study of shared T cell receptors in the human thymus. Here immunoSEQ multiplex PCR was the method, and the copy in TCRdb shows in-frame clones only, minus some. In the table there are 500,000 to 850,000 clones, about 89% of which are singletons. This clone was seen a few times. These data also featured in a second study, about human thymus T cells. As that study records: The people who donated were healthy Finnish babies having corrective surgery for congenital heart defects. The thymus tissue came from resections taken during corrective heart surgery. Both thymic and peripheral blood repertoires showed apparently biased V and J usage. Among unrelated individuals, related research reported thymic repertoires that overlapped highly.

The specimen sequenced was thymocytes. This TCR was sampled from a boy in the first two years of life with a congenital heart defect.

As DNA, the CDR3 is TGTGCCAGCAGCCCCGGGGACAGAGGGGTTTCGATCCTCTATTTT. Residues: CASSPGDRGVSILYF. The rearrangement links TRBV7-9 to TRBJ1-3; 7 nucleotides agree with TRBD1. Per the germline V gene, CDR1 is SEHNR and CDR2 is FQNEAQ (reference sequence). V shed 5 bases and J 16 bases; nucleotides not matched to a gene: 20. This CDR3 is 15 amino acids long.